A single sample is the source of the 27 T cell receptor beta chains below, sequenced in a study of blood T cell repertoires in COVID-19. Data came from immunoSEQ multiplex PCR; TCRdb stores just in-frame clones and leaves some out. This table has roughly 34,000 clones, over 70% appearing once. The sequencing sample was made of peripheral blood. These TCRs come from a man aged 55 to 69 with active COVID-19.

DNA for the CDR3: TGCGCCAGCAGTGACCGGACAGGGAACTATCAGCCCCAGCATTTT. Translation gives CASSDRTGNYQPQHF. The chain has TRBV10-2 and TRBJ1-5, with 8 positions matching TRBD1. The CDR3 contains 15 residues. Germline CDR1 and CDR2: WSHSY and SAAADI. Trimming at V came to 3 bases and at J to 5 bases, leaving 6 bases not matched to a gene.

As DNA, the CDR3 is TGTGCCAGCAGTCCGAACGAGGCGGGCGGGGAGACCCAGTACTTC. Translated, it gives CASSPNEAGGETQYF. This chain uses TRBV27 with TRBJ2-5, with a possible D match to TRBD2 (5 bases). CDR1 and CDR2 (germline): MNHEY, SMNVEV (reference sequence). V was pared by 5 bases and J by 5 bases, with 18 bases between. The CDR3 runs 15 residues.

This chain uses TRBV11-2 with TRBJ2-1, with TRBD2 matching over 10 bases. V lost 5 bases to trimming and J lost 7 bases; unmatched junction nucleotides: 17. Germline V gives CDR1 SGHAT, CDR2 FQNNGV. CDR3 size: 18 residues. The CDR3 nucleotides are TGTGCCAGCAGCCCCGGGCTAGCGGGAGCCCCGTGGGGGAATGAGCAGTTCTTC. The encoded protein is CASSPGLAGAPWGNEQFF.

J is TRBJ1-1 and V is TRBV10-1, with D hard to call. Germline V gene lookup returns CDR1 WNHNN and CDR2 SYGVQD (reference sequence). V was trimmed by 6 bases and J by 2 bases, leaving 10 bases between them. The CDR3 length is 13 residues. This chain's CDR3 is CASRETRNTEAFF. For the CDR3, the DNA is TGCGCCAGCAGGGAGACACGAAACACTGAAGCTTTCTTT.

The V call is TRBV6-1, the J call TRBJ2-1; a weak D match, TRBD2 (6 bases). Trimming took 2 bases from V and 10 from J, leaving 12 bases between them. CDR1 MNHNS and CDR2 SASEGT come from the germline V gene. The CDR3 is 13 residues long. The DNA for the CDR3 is TGTGCCAGCAGTGAAACCCGGGCGGGGGAGCAGTTCTTC. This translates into CASSETRAGEQFF.

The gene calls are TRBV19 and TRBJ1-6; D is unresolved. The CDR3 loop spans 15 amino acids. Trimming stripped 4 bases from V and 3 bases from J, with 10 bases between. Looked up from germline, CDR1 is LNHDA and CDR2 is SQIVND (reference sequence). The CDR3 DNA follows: TGTGCCAGTAGTAACGCACAGAACTATAATTCACCCCTCCACTTT. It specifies CASSNAQNYNSPLHF.

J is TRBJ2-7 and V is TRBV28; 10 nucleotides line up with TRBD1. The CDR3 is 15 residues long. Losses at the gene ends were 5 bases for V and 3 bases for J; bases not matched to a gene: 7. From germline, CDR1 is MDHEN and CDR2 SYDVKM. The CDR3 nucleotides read TGTGCCAGCAGTCCGGCGGGACAGGGGCGCTACGAGCAGTACTTC. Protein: CASSPAGQGRYEQYF. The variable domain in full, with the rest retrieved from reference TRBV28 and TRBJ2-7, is DVKVTQSSRYLVKRTGEKVFLECVQDMDHENMFWYRQDPGLGLRLIYFSYDVKMKEKGDIPEGYSVSREKKERFSLILESASTNQTSMYLCASSPAGQGRYEQYFGPGTRLTVT.

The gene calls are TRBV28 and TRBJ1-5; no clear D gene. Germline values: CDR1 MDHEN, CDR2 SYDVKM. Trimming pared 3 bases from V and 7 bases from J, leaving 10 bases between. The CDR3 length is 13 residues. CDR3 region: CASSFIKRQPQHF. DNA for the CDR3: TGTGCCAGCAGTTTTATAAAGAGGCAGCCCCAGCATTTT.

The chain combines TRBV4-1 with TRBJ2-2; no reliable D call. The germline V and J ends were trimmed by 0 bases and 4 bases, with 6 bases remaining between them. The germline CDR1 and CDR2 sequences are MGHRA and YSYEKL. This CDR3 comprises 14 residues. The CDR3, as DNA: TGCGCCAGCAGCCAAGATATTAGCACCGGGGAGCTGTTTTTT. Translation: CASSQDISTGELFF.

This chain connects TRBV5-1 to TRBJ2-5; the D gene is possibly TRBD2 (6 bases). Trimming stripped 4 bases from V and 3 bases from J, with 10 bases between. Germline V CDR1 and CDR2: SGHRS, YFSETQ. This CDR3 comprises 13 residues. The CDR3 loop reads CASSPDYEETQYF. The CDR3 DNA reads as TGCGCCAGCAGCCCGGACTATGAAGAGACCCAGTACTTC.

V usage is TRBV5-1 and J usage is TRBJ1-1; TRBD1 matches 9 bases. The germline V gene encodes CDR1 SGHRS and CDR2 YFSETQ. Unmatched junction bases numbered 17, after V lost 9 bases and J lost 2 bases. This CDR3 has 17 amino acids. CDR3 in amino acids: CATSSRVTGGSNTEAFF. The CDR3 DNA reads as TGCGCCACCAGTAGTAGGGTCACAGGGGGCTCAAACACTGAAGCTTTCTTT.

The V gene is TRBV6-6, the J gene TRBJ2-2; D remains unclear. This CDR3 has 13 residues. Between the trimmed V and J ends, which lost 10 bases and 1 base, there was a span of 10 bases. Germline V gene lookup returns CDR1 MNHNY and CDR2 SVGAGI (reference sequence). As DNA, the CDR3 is TGTGCCACCCCAATGCGGAACACCGGGGAGCTGTTTTTT. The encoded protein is CATPMRNTGELFF.

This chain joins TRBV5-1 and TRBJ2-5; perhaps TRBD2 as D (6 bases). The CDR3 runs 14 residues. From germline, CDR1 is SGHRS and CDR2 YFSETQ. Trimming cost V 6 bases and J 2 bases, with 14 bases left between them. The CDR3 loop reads CASTPGDLQETQYF. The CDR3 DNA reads TGCGCCAGCACCCCGGGGGACTTACAAGAGACCCAGTACTTC.

CDR3 nucleotides: TGTGCCGGGGGGACTACACGTTCCTACAATGAGCAGTTCTTC. Protein product: CAGGTTRSYNEQFF. This chain uses TRBV2 with TRBJ2-1; 7 nucleotides line up with TRBD2. CDR1 and CDR2 from the germline V gene are SNHLY and FYNNEI. J was trimmed by 1 base and V by 11 bases; bases with no gene match: 8. The CDR3 contains 14 residues.

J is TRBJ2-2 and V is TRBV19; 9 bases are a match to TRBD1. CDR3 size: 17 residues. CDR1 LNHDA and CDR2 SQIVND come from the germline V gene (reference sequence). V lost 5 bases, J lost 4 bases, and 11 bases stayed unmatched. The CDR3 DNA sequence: TGTGCCAGTAGTCCTAGTCCCGGGACAGGGATCACCGGGGAGCTGTTTTTT. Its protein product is CASSPSPGTGITGELFF.

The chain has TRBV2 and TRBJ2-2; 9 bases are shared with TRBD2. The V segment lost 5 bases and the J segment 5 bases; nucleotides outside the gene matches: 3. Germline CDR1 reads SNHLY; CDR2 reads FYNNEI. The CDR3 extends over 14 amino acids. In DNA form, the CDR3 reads TGTGCCAGCAGTTACCTAGCGGGGACCGGGGAGCTGTTTTTT. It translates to CASSYLAGTGELFF. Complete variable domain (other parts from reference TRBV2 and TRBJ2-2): EPEVTQTPSHQVTQMGQEVILRCVPISNHLYFYWYRQILGQKVEFLVSFYNNEISEKSEIFDDQFSVERPDGSNFTLKIRSTKLEDSAMYFCASSYLAGTGELFFGEGSRLTVL.

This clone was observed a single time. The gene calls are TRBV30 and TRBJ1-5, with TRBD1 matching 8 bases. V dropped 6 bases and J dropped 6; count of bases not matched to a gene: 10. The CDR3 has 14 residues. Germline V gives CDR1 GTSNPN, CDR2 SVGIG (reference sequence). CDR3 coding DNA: TGTGCCTGTCAAGGACAGGGCTCGGGTCAGCCCCAGCATTTT. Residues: CACQGQGSGQPQHF.

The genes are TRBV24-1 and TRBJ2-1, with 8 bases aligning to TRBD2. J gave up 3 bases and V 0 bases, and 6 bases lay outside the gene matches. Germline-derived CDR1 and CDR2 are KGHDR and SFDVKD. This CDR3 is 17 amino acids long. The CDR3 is CATSDLRAGAFYNEQFF. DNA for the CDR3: TGTGCCACCAGTGATTTGCGAGCGGGAGCTTTCTACAATGAGCAGTTCTTC.

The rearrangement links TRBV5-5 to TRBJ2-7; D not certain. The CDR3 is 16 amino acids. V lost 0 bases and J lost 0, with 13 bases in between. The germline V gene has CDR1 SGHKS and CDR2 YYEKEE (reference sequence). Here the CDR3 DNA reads TGTGCCAGCAGCTTGGTGGGCGCCTCCAGCTCCTACGAGCAGTACTTC. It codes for CASSLVGASSSYEQYF.

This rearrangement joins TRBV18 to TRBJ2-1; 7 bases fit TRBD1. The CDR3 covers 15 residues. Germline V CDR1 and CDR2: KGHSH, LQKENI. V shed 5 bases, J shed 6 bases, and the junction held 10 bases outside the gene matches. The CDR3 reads CASSVGGDRGNEQFF. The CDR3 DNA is TGTGCCAGCTCAGTAGGGGGCGATCGGGGCAATGAGCAGTTCTTC.

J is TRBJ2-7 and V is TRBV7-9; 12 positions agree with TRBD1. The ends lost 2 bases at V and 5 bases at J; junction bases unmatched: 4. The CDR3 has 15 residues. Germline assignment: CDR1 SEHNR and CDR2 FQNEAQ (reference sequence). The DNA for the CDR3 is TGTGCCAGCAGCTTATTCGGGACAGGGGGCCACGAGCAGTACTTC. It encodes CASSLFGTGGHEQYF.

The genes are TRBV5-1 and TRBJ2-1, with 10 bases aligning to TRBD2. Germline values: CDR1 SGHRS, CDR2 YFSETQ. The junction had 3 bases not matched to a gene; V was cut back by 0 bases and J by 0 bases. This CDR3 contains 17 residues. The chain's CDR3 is CASSLVGLAASYNEQFF. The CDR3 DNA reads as TGCGCCAGCAGCTTGGTCGGACTAGCGGCCTCCTACAATGAGCAGTTCTTC.

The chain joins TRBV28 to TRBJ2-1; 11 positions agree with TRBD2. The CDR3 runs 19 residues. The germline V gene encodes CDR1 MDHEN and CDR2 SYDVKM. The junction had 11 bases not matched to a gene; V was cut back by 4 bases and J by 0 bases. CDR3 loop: CASSSLVASGRSSYNEQFF. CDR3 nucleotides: TGTGCCAGCAGTTCCTTAGTCGCTAGCGGGAGGAGCTCCTACAATGAGCAGTTCTTC.

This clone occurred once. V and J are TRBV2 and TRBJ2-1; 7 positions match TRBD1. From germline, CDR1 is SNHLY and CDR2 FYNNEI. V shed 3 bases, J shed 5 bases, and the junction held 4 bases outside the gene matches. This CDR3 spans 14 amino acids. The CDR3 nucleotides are TGTGCCAGCAGTGACGGCCAGGGGGACAATGAGCAGTTCTTC. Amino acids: CASSDGQGDNEQFF.

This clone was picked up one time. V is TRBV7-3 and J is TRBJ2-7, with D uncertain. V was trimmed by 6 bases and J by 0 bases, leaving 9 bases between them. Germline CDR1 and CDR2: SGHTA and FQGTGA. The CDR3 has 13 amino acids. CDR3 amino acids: CASSIQASYEQYF. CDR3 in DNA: TGTGCCAGCAGTATCCAGGCCTCCTACGAGCAGTACTTC.

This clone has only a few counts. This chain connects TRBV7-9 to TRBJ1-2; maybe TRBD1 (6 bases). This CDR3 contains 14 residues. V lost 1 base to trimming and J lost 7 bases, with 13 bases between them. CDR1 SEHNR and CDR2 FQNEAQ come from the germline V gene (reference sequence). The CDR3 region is CASSLEVQGFGYTF. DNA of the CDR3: TGTGCCAGCAGCTTAGAGGTCCAGGGGTTTGGCTACACCTTC.

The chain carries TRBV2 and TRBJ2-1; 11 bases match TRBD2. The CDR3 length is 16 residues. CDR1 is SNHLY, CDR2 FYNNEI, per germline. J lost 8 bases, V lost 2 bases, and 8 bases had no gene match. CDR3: CASSEISLAGVDEQFF. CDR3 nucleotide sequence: TGTGCCAGCAGTGAAATTTCACTAGCGGGAGTCGATGAGCAGTTCTTC.